This T cell receptor beta chain was observed in a study of blood T cell repertoires in COVID-19. Overall study context: Acute and convalescent COVID-19 specimens originated in the United States, Italy and Spain. PBMCs, B-cell-depleted T cells, or T cells were the source of the cDNA or gDNA that made up the material.

Clinical history reported by participants formed the basis on which cohorts were assigned. Assay used: immunoSEQ multiplex PCR; TCRdb lists only in-frame clones, some missing. The data hold 400,000 to 500,000 clones, with roughly 88% observed a single time. V shed 7 bases, J shed 3 bases, and the junction held 11 bases outside the gene matches. Germline CDR1 is MNHEY and CDR2 is SVGAGI. This CDR3 is built from 15 residues. The TCR comes from a woman in her thirties or forties who had recovered from COVID-19. Sequenced material: PBMCs or T cells enriched from blood (not recorded which). The chain couples TRBV6-5 to TRBJ1-2; 7 positions agree with TRBD1. The CDR3 loop is CASNQRGQRYYGYTF. The CDR3 DNA follows: TGTGCCAGCAATCAAAGGGGACAGCGATACTATGGCTACACCTTC.